The 15 T cell receptor beta chains reported below all come from one sample, sequenced in a study of blood T cell repertoires in COVID-19. Profiled with immunoSEQ multiplex PCR; TCRdb holds only in-frame clones, not every one. Of 200,000 to 250,000 clones in the sample, about 79% were seen once. The sequenced sample was PBMCs or T cells enriched from blood (not recorded which). These receptor sequences come from a woman aged 60-70 years who had recovered from COVID-19.

V and J are TRBV4-3 and TRBJ2-1; no firm D call. The germline V and J ends were trimmed by 4 bases and 5 bases, with 12 bases remaining between them. From germline, CDR1 is LGHNA and CDR2 YSLEER. The CDR3 sequence is 14 residues long. CDR3 amino acids: CASSRAYRNNEQFF. DNA for the CDR3: TGCGCCAGCAGCCGGGCTTACAGAAACAATGAGCAGTTCTTC.

The chain combines TRBV5-1 with TRBJ2-1; TRBD1 aligns across 8 bases. The trim removed 0 bases at V and 3 bases at J, leaving 5 bases unmatched. This CDR3 comprises 16 residues. The germline V gene has CDR1 SGHRS and CDR2 YFSETQ. The chain's CDR3 is CASSLGGTGSYNEQFF. The CDR3 DNA reads as TGCGCCAGCAGCTTGGGGGGGACAGGTAGCTACAATGAGCAGTTCTTC.

The chain uses TRBV5-4 and TRBJ2-1; D is perhaps TRBD2 (6 bases). This CDR3 has 16 residues. CDR1 and CDR2 (germline): SGHNT, YYREEE (reference sequence). The ends were cut back, 4 bases at V and 1 base at J, with 15 bases in the middle. CDR3 residues: CASSVIRGGSYNEQFF. As DNA, the CDR3 is TGTGCCAGCAGCGTGATTCGGGGAGGATCCTACAATGAGCAGTTCTTC.

V usage is TRBV6-5 and J usage is TRBJ1-4, with 10 bases identical to TRBD1. V was pared by 8 bases and J by 3 bases, with 3 bases of the junction left unmatched. CDR1 is MNHEY and CDR2 is SVGAGI in the germline V gene. The CDR3 sequence is 14 residues long. The CDR3 DNA sequence: TGTGCCAGCCGGGGACAGGGGTCTAATGAAAAACTGTTTTTT. Its translation: CASRGQGSNEKLFF.

The rearrangement uses TRBV30 and TRBJ2-3; D is possibly TRBD1 (5 bases). The V end was cut by 2 bases, the J end by 6 bases, with 12 bases between. The CDR3 covers 13 residues. CDR1 and CDR2 from the germline V gene are GTSNPN and SVGIG (reference sequence). For the CDR3, the DNA is TGTGCCTGGAGTTTCTCTAACAGGGATACGCAGTATTTT. This sequence encodes CAWSFSNRDTQYF.

The chain combines TRBV4-1 with TRBJ1-6; no firm D call. This CDR3 has 13 residues. CDR1 and CDR2 (germline): MGHRA, YSYEKL. Between the trimmed V and J ends, which lost 3 bases and 7 bases, there was a span of 7 bases. The CDR3 reads CASSQGRNSPLHF. DNA of the CDR3: TGCGCCAGCAGCCAGGGGAGGAATTCACCCCTCCACTTT.

This CDR3 is CASRKDRGKSSGELFF. As DNA, the CDR3 is TGTGCCAGCAGGAAGGACAGGGGGAAGTCTAGCGGGGAGCTGTTTTTT. V gene TRBV2 combines with J gene TRBJ2-2, with 10 bases fitting TRBD1. Per the germline V gene, CDR1 is SNHLY and CDR2 is FYNNEI. V was pared by 6 bases and J by 7 bases, with 11 bases of the junction left unmatched. This CDR3 spans 16 amino acids.

This chain links TRBV5-1 with TRBJ1-6, with no clear D. CDR3 size: 14 residues. Germline V CDR1 and CDR2: SGHRS, YFSETQ. The V end was cut by 0 bases, the J end by 9 bases, with 10 bases between. The CDR3 bases are TGCGCCAGCAGCTTGGTTGAAGAGGGTTCACCCCTCCACTTT. Translating it yields CASSLVEEGSPLHF.

In its sample, this clone was seen a few times. This chain links TRBV30 with TRBJ2-3; 7 nucleotides align to TRBD2. This CDR3 spans 13 amino acids. Trimming removed 2 bases from V and 5 bases from J; junction bases left unmatched: 4. CDR1 and CDR2 (germline): GTSNPN, SVGIG (reference sequence). DNA for the CDR3: TGTGCCTGGAGTAGGCGGGAGAAAGATACGCAGTATTTT. This translates into CAWSRREKDTQYF.

J is TRBJ1-3 and V is TRBV13; D might be TRBD1 (6 bases). The CDR3 spans 14 residues. CDR1 is PRHDT and CDR2 is FYEKMQ in the germline V gene (reference sequence). The V end lost 5 bases, the J end lost 4 bases, and 12 bases lay between the germline ends. CDR3 in DNA: TGTGCCAGCAGCCCCGGGACATCGGGAAACACCATATATTTT. The encoded protein is CASSPGTSGNTIYF.

This clone showed up just once. The gene calls are TRBV7-2 and TRBJ1-5; D uncertain. Germline lookup yields CDR1 SGHTA and CDR2 FQGNSA. The V end lost 5 bases, the J end lost 0 bases, and 8 bases lay between the germline ends. The CDR3 has 14 amino acids. The CDR3 coding sequence is TGTGCCAGCAGCCTAACTTATAGCAATCAGCCCCAGCATTTT. Residues: CASSLTYSNQPQHF.

The chain carries TRBV3-1 (or the pseudogene TRBV3-2) and TRBJ2-7, with 7 bases fitting TRBD2. Losses at the gene ends were 0 bases for V and 2 bases for J; bases not matched to a gene: 4. The germline V gene has CDR1 LGHDT and CDR2 YNNKEL (reference sequence). The CDR3 loop spans 15 amino acids. The CDR3 protein is CASSQELALTYEQYF. CDR3 sequence (DNA): TGTGCCAGCAGCCAAGAACTAGCGCTTACCTACGAGCAGTACTTC.

The CDR3 nucleotides read TGTGCCAGCAGTCGGCGGGGCGGGGGGAACTACGAGCAGTACTTC. This gives the protein CASSRRGGGNYEQYF. This chain links TRBV11-3 with TRBJ2-7, with 8 bases fitting TRBD2. This CDR3 region has 15 residues. Germline V gene data show CDR1 as SGHNT and CDR2 as YENEEA. V was clipped by 6 bases and J by 3 bases; unmatched bases: 10. The variable domain in full, completed from reference TRBV11-3 and TRBJ2-7, reads EAGVVQSPRYKIIEKKQPVAFWCNPISGHNTLYWYLQNLGQGPELLIRYENEEAVDDSQLPKDRFSAERLKGVDSTLKIQPAELGDSAVYLCASSRRGGGNYEQYFGPGTRLTVT.

This clone was recorded at least ten times. The chain uses TRBV10-3 and TRBJ2-1, with D possibly TRBD2 on 5 matching bases. CDR3 length: 15 residues. V shed 0 bases and J shed 2 bases, with 8 bases lying between them. CDR1 is ENHRY and CDR2 is SYGVKD in the germline V gene. The CDR3 loop is CAISESRVAYNEQFF. The CDR3 nucleotides read TGTGCCATCAGTGAGTCGAGGGTAGCCTACAATGAGCAGTTCTTC.

The V and J genes are TRBV10-1 and TRBJ1-1, with D maybe TRBD1 (5 bases). This CDR3 spans 12 amino acids. CDR1 and CDR2 from the germline V gene are WNHNN and SYGVQD (reference sequence). V lost 6 bases to trimming and J lost 1 base, with 6 bases between them. CDR3 loop: CASRGQNTEAFF. CDR3 bases: TGCGCCAGCAGAGGACAGAACACTGAAGCTTTCTTT.